These 27 T cell receptor beta chains originate from one sample sequenced in a study of T cells after yellow fever vaccination. TCRdb reprocessed the 5' RACE reads with MiXCR, giving one entry per CDR3 protein. The sample consists of 450,000 to 650,000 distinct CDR3 sequences, around a fifth of them appearing once. Material: PBMCs, obtained around 3 weeks after the first yellow fever vaccination. Receptors originate from a man younger than 35 who received the YFV17D yellow fever vaccine.

CDR3 region: CSARGRYREQYV. CDR3 bases: TGCAGTGCTAGAGGCCGATACAGGGAGCAGTACGTC. The gene calls are TRBV20-1 and TRBJ2-7, with D maybe TRBD1 (5 bases). Trimming shortened V by 1 base and J by 7 bases, and 11 bases separated the two germline ends. The CDR3 has 12 residues. The germline gives CDR1 DFQATT, CDR2 SNEGSKA (reference sequence).

The chain recombines TRBV24-1 with TRBJ1-2; a possible D gene is TRBD1 (6 bases). Trimming shortened V by 4 bases and J by 4 bases, and 15 bases separated the two germline ends. The CDR3 length is 15 residues. Germline-derived CDR1 and CDR2 are KGHDR and SFDVKD. The CDR3 here is CATSDNTGTAYGYTF. CDR3 bases: TGTGCCACCAGTGACAACACAGGGACCGCCTATGGCTACACCTTC.

This clonotype was observed a handful of times. A read error may account for a junction end that differs from germline. V and J are TRBV13 and TRBJ2-2, with no clear D. This CDR3 is 12 amino acids long. The germline V gene encodes CDR1 PRHDT and CDR2 FYEKMQ (reference sequence). CDR3 loop: CASTLPAGELFF. CDR3 nucleotide sequence: TGTGCCAGCACCTTACCCGCCGGGGAGCTGTTTTTT.

This clonotype was seen repeatedly, ten times or more. This rearrangement joins TRBV7-9 to TRBJ1-4; no reliable D call. Germline values: CDR1 SEHNR, CDR2 FQNEAQ (reference sequence). V was clipped by 3 bases and J by 8 bases, with 22 bases between them. This CDR3 has 17 amino acids. The CDR3 nucleotides are TGTGCCAGCAGCTTCCCCATTGAATTACAAAATAGGGAAAAACTGTTTTTT. Its protein product is CASSFPIELQNREKLFF.

This clonotype was found a few times. The J gene is TRBJ2-1, the V gene TRBV28; 7 bases line up with TRBD1. This CDR3 contains 13 residues. Losses at the gene ends were 6 bases for V and 12 bases for J; bases not matched to a gene: 11. Germline V lookup: CDR1 MDHEN, CDR2 SYDVKM. The CDR3 coding sequence is TGTGCCAGCAGCTTTGGGACAGATTTATGGCAGTTCTTC. Translation gives CASSFGTDLWQFF.

This clonotype was recorded at least ten times. The chain has TRBV4-3 and TRBJ1-4, with unresolved D. The CDR3 spans 14 residues. Germline V gene sequence: CDR1 LGHNA, CDR2 YSLEER. Trimming shortened V by 2 bases and J by 5 bases, and 9 bases separated the two germline ends. The CDR3 nucleotides are TGCGCCAGCAGCCAAAACACGGAAAATGAAAAACTGTTTTTT. This translates into CASSQNTENEKLFF.

The V call is TRBV19, the J call TRBJ2-1; D unclear. V shed 0 bases and J shed 6 bases, with 9 bases lying between them. Per germline, CDR1 LNHDA and CDR2 SQIVND (reference sequence). CDR3 size: 14 residues. The CDR3 DNA follows: TGTGCCAGTAGTATAGACTTTCCCGGCAATGAGCAGTTCTTC. Translating it yields CASSIDFPGNEQFF.

V is TRBV7-2 and J is TRBJ2-1; the D gene is possibly TRBD2 (5 bases). Germline loops: CDR1 SGHTA, CDR2 FQGNSA. The ends were cut back, 5 bases at V and 9 bases at J, with 11 bases in the middle. This CDR3 region has 12 residues. The chain's CDR3 is CASSPPGVEQFF. The CDR3 bases are TGTGCCAGCAGCCCCCCCGGGGTTGAGCAGTTCTTC.

The J gene is TRBJ1-3, the V gene TRBV10-3; D perhaps matches TRBD1 (5 bases). Per the germline V gene, CDR1 is ENHRY and CDR2 is SYGVKD. Between the trimmed V and J ends, which lost 6 bases and 4 bases, there was a span of 16 bases. The length of the CDR3 is 15 residues. This chain's CDR3 is CAISVQALAGNTIYF. The CDR3, as DNA: TGTGCCATCAGCGTACAGGCCCTAGCCGGAAACACCATATATTTT.

This clonotype has more than one count but fewer than ten. The chain employs TRBV9 and TRBJ2-1; D might be TRBD2 (5 bases). The ends were cut back, 3 bases at V and 5 bases at J, with 15 bases in the middle. The CDR3 is 15 amino acids. CDR1 and CDR2 from the germline V gene are SGDLS and YYNGEE. In DNA, the CDR3 is TGTGCCAGCAGCGACCTAGCTAACTTCCACAATGAGCAGTTCTTC. This codes for CASSDLANFHNEQFF.

This clonotype was seen a few times. This chain links TRBV6-2 or TRBV6-3 with TRBJ1-1; no reliable D call. The V and J ends lost 7 bases and 1 base respectively, with 13 bases between them. Germline values: CDR1 MNHEY, CDR2 SVGEGT. The CDR3 is 14 amino acids. The CDR3 sequence: CASITLRRNTEAFF. The CDR3 DNA is TGTGCCAGCATTACCCTGAGGAGGAACACTGAAGCTTTCTTT.

The J gene is TRBJ2-2, the V gene TRBV4-1; TRBD2 agrees at 11 bases. The CDR3 consists of 19 residues. Germline CDR1 MGHRA, CDR2 YSYEKL. Losses at the gene ends were 4 bases for V and 5 bases for J; bases not matched to a gene: 15. As DNA, the CDR3 is TGCGCCAGCAGCCTTAAAGAGGGCCTAGCGGGGGGTGGAACCGGGGAGCTGTTTTTT. Its protein product is CASSLKEGLAGGGTGELFF.

This clonotype was picked up a small number of times. This chain joins TRBV6-1 and TRBJ2-3; a weak D match, TRBD1 (6 bases). CDR1 is MNHNS and CDR2 is SASEGT in the germline V gene. The CDR3 is 18 residues long. The V and J ends lost 5 bases and 2 bases respectively, with 23 bases between them. CDR3 loop: CASSQLFYRVGATDTQYF. In nucleotides, the CDR3 is TGTGCCAGCAGTCAATTGTTCTACAGGGTCGGGGCCACAGATACGCAGTATTTT.

The chain is built from TRBV9 and TRBJ2-3; TRBD1 matches 7 bases. CDR1 and CDR2 from the germline V gene are SGDLS and YYNGEE. The CDR3 length is 15 residues. V lost 4 bases, J lost 4 bases, and 9 bases stayed unmatched. CDR3 in amino acids: CASSITGDRPDTQYF. In DNA, the CDR3 is TGTGCCAGCAGCATTACAGGGGATCGCCCAGATACGCAGTATTTT.

The chain employs TRBV5-1 and TRBJ2-3, with TRBD2 matching over 8 bases. The CDR3 is 16 residues long. The junction had 5 bases not matched to a gene; V was cut back by 2 bases and J by 0 bases. Germline lookup yields CDR1 SGHRS and CDR2 YFSETQ. CDR3 in DNA: TGCGCCAGCAGCTTAAGAGCGGGGGAGAGCACAGATACGCAGTATTTT. Protein product: CASSLRAGESTDTQYF.

The rearrangement joins TRBV5-6 to TRBJ2-2; TRBD2 matches at 12 bases. This CDR3 region has 14 residues. After removal of 3 bases from V and 8 bases from J, the junction contained 2 bases not matched to a gene. Germline V CDR1 and CDR2: SGHDT, YYEEEE. CDR3 amino acids: CASSSTSGGGELFF. The CDR3 region has the DNA TGTGCCAGCAGCTCGACTAGCGGGGGAGGGGAGCTGTTTTTT.

The rearrangement uses TRBV20-1 and TRBJ2-2, with TRBD1 as a possible D gene (6 bases). The ends were cut back, 4 bases at V and 3 bases at J, with 12 bases in the middle. Germline V lookup: CDR1 DFQATT, CDR2 SNEGSKA (reference sequence). The CDR3 spans 14 residues. The CDR3 region is CSANPGHHTGELFF. CDR3 DNA sequence: TGCAGTGCTAATCCGGGACATCACACCGGGGAGCTGTTTTTT.

For this clonotype: Relative to the germline gene, one junction end is altered; a read error may explain this. The chain's CDR3 is CASSSTGQGANVLTF. The CDR3 coding sequence is TGTGCTAGCAGCTCGACAGGGCAAGGGGCCAACGTCCTGACTTTC. The chain recombines TRBV7-7 with TRBJ2-6; TRBD1 matches at 7 bases. The germline CDR1 and CDR2 sequences are SSHAT and FNYEAQ (reference sequence). CDR3 size: 15 residues.

This clonotype has more than one count but fewer than ten. The chain joins TRBV12-3 or TRBV12-4 to TRBJ1-5; D is ambiguous. V was cut by 6 bases and J by 6 bases, with 9 bases left in between. The length of the CDR3 is 12 residues. This CDR3 reads CASSGIGQPQHF. The CDR3, as DNA: TGTGCCAGCAGCGGTATCGGTCAGCCCCAGCATTTT.

This clonotype came up a few times. The genes are TRBV25-1 and TRBJ2-3, with 9 bases that match TRBD2. This CDR3 region has 18 residues. V trimming: 2 bases; J trimming: 1 base; junction bases outside the gene matches: 10. Germline V gene data show CDR1 as MGHDK and CDR2 as SYGVNS. CDR3 loop: CASSEPALAGQRTDTQYF. DNA for the CDR3: TGTGCCAGCAGTGAACCGGCGCTAGCGGGGCAACGCACAGATACGCAGTATTTT.

This clonotype was observed a few times. J is TRBJ1-3 and V is TRBV20-1, with D possibly matching TRBD1 (6 bases). The V gene's germline CDR1 is DFQATT and CDR2 SNEGSKA (reference sequence). This CDR3 contains 12 residues. V dropped 0 bases and J dropped 9 bases, with 9 bases sitting between them. The CDR3 DNA reads as TGCAGTGCTAGAGAAGGGGGTGGCACCATATATTTT. Amino acid sequence: CSAREGGGTIYF.

This clonotype was picked up a small number of times. The J gene is TRBJ2-7, the V gene TRBV20-1; no firm D call. The length of the CDR3 is 14 residues. Germline lookup yields CDR1 DFQATT and CDR2 SNEGSKA (reference sequence). Between the trimmed V and J ends, which lost 5 bases and 0 bases, there was a span of 14 bases. CDR3 region: CSALRGFSSYEQYF. The CDR3 DNA is TGCAGTGCTCTGAGAGGTTTTAGCTCCTACGAGCAGTACTTC.

A few counts support this clonotype. The CDR3 bases are TGTGCCAGCAGTACCGGGACTAGTTATAGCAATGAGCAGTTCTTC. Protein: CASSTGTSYSNEQFF. V gene TRBV6-1 combines with J gene TRBJ2-1; TRBD2 matches at 8 bases. Per germline, CDR1 MNHNS and CDR2 SASEGT. The CDR3 runs to 15 residues. J lost 6 bases, V lost 5 bases, and 9 bases had no gene match.

The chain recombines TRBV5-6 with TRBJ1-5; 10 bases fit TRBD1. CDR3 length equals 16 residues. V lost 4 bases and J lost 7; bases outside the gene matches: 11. Germline CDR1 SGHDT, CDR2 YYEEEE. Here the CDR3 reads CASSARDRGSMQPQHF. Written as DNA, the CDR3 is TGTGCCAGCAGCGCCCGGGACAGGGGTTCAATGCAGCCCCAGCATTTT.

This clonotype appeared a few times. This chain uses TRBV28 with TRBJ1-2, with D uncertain. The ends were cut back, 8 bases at V and 6 bases at J, with 13 bases in the middle. CDR1 MDHEN and CDR2 SYDVKM come from the germline V gene. The CDR3 is made up of 12 amino acids. CDR3 sequence: CASRGISHGYTF. The CDR3 DNA follows: TGTGCCAGCCGAGGGATAAGTCATGGCTACACCTTC.

In this sample, this clonotype turned up a few times. The V call is TRBV15, the J call TRBJ2-7; D remains ambiguous. The germline V and J ends were trimmed by 2 bases and 6 bases, with 11 bases remaining between them. This CDR3 has 13 amino acids. Germline CDR1 reads LNHNV; CDR2 reads YYDKDF (reference sequence). CDR3 in amino acids: CATSRQYQSEQYV. The CDR3 region has the DNA TGTGCCACCAGCAGACAGTACCAGAGCGAGCAGTACGTC.

The chain has TRBV5-1 and TRBJ2-4; 8 nucleotides match TRBD1. With 3 bases clipped from V and 5 bases from J, the junction kept 7 bases outside the gene matches. The CDR3 is made up of 15 amino acids. Germline CDR1 is SGHRS and CDR2 is YFSETQ. As DNA, the CDR3 is TGCGCCAGCAGCTGGTCGGGCAGGGGGCAAAACATTCAGTACTTC. Its translation is CASSWSGRGQNIQYF.